Sequencing of this T cell receptor (beta chain) was carried out in a study of blood T cell repertoires in COVID-19. Study details: Sites across the United States, Italy and Spain contributed samples from acute and convalescent COVID-19. Sample material is recorded as cDNA or gDNA derived from T cells, B-cell-depleted T cells, or PBMCs.

Original methodology: The authors estimated nucleated cell counts from reference gene primer amplification. Only in-frame clones appear in the TCRdb table, and some are missing; sequencing was by immunoSEQ multiplex PCR. V and J calls and clone size are as listed in that table; D and trimming were resolved from the DNA. The sample yields some 240,000 clones, around 83% seen once. This clone turned up a few times. The sequenced sample consisted of peripheral blood. The origin of this receptor is a man aged 50 to 59 with active or convalescent COVID-19.

The CDR3 loop reads CASSYAQGARRGYTF. CDR3 nucleotide sequence: TGTGCCAGCAGTTACGCACAGGGGGCGCGGCGTGGCTACACCTTC. This sequence joins TRBV6-5 and TRBJ1-2; 9 nucleotides agree with TRBD1. Germline V lookup: CDR1 MNHEY, CDR2 SVGAGI. Unmatched junction bases numbered 8, after V lost 2 bases and J lost 7 bases. CDR3 size: 15 residues.